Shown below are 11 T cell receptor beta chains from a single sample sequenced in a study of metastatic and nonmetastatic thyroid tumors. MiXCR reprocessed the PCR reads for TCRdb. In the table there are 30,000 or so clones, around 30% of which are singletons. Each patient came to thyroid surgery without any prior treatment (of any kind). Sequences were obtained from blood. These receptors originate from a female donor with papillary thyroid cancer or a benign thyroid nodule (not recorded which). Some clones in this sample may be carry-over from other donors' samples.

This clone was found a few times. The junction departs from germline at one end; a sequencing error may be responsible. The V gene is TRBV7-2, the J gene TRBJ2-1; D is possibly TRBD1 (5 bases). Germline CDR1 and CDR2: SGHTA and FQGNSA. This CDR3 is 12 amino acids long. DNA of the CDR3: TGTGCAAGCAGCTGGGGCCAGCTAGAGCAGTTCTTC. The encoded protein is CASSWGQLEQFF.

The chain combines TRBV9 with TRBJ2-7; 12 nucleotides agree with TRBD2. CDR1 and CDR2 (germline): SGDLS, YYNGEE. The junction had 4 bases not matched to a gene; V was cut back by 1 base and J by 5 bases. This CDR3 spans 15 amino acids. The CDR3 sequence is CASSVTSGRIDEQYF. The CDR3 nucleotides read TGTGCCAGCAGCGTAACTAGCGGGAGGATAGACGAGCAGTACTTC.

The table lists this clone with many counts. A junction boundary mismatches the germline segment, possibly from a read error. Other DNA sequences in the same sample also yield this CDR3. CDR3 loop: CAWSVKLGGQHF. The CDR3, as DNA: TGTGCCTGGAGTGTAAAATTAGGGGGCCAGCACTTT. The rearrangement uses TRBV30 and TRBJ1-5; 7 positions match TRBD1. The CDR3 runs 12 residues. Germline V CDR1 and CDR2: GTSNPN, SVGIG (reference sequence).

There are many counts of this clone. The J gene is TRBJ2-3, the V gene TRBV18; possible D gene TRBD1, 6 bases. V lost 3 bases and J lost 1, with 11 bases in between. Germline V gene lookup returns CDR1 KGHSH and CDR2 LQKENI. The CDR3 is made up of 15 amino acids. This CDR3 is CASSPYRQGTDTQYF. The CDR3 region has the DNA TGTGCCAGCTCACCTTACCGACAGGGCACAGATACGCAGTATTTT.

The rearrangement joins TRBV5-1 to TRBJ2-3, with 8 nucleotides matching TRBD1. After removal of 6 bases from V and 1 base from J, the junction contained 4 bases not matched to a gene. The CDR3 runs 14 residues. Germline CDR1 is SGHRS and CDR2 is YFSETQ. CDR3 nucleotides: TGCGCCAGCACTACGGGACAGGGCACAGATACGCAGTATTTT. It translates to CASTTGQGTDTQYF.

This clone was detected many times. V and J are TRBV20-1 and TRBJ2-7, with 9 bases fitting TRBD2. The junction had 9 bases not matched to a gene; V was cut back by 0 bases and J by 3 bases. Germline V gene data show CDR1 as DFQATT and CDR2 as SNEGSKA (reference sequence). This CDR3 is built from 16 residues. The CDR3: CSARDRVAGAFYEQYF. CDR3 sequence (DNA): TGCAGTGCTAGAGATCGGGTAGCGGGAGCGTTCTACGAGCAGTACTTC.

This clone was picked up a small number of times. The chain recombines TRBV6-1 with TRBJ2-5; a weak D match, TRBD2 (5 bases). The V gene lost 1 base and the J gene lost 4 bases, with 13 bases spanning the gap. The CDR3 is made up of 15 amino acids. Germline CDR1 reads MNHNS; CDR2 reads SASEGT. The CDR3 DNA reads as TGTGCCAGCAGTGAAGAGGGAGTGGGCGGAGAGACCCAGTACTTC. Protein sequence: CASSEEGVGGETQYF.

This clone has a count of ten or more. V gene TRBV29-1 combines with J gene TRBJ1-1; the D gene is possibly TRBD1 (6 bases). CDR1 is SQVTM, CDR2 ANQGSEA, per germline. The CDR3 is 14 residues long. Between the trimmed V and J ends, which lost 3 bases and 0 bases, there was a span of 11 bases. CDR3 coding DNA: TGCAGCGTTGAGTTGGGGGGGCTGAACACTGAAGCTTTCTTT. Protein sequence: CSVELGGLNTEAFF.

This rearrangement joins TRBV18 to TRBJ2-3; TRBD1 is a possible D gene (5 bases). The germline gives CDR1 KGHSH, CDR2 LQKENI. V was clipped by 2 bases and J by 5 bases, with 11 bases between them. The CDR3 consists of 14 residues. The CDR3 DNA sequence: TGTGCCAGCTCACCAGATAAGGGGATAGATACGCAGTATTTT. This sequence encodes CASSPDKGIDTQYF. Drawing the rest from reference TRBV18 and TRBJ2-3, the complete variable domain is NAGVMQNPRHLVRRRGQEARLRCSPMKGHSHVYWYRQLPEEGLKFMVYLQKENIIDESGMPKERFSAEFPKEGPSILRIQQVVRGDSAAYFCASSPDKGIDTQYFGPGTRLTVL.

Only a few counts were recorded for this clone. The CDR3 here is CASSFPRVPHLQRETKYF. CDR3 bases: TGTGCCAGCAGTTTCCCGAGGGTCCCCCATTTACAACGAGAGACAAAGTACTTC. The chain has TRBV28 and TRBJ2-5, with D perhaps matching TRBD2 (5 bases). This CDR3 region has 18 residues. CDR1 and CDR2 from the germline V gene are MDHEN and SYDVKM. Trimming stripped 3 bases from V and 12 bases from J, with 32 bases between.

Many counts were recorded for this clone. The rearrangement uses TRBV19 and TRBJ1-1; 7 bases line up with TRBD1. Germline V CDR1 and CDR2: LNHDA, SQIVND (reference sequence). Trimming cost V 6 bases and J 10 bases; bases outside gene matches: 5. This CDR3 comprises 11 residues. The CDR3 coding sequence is TGTGCCAGTAGCCGACAGGGAGCAGCTTTCTTT. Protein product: CASSRQGAAFF.